Described below is a single T cell receptor beta chain sequence and its context. Authors' data handling: Using reference gene primer amplification, nucleated cell counts were estimated. TCRdb's copy holds only in-frame clones and misses some; the assay was immunoSEQ multiplex PCR. The V and J calls and the clone size are those of that table, but D and trimming were determined from the DNA. This table holds fewer than 250,000 clones, about four fifths found once. This entry comes from a study of blood T cell repertoires in COVID-19. Study context: Italy, Spain and the United States were the sources of the convalescent and acute COVID-19 samples. T cells, B-cell-depleted T cells, or PBMCs supplied cDNA or gDNA.

V was clipped by 7 bases and J by 5 bases, with 14 bases between them. Germline V gene lookup returns CDR1 MNHEY and CDR2 SVGAGI. CDR3 length: 14 amino acids. The receptor's source is a woman between 35 and 50 years old with active or convalescent COVID-19. Sequencing was carried out using peripheral blood. The chain is built from TRBV6-5 and TRBJ2-2, with D possibly being TRBD1 (6 bases). CDR3 nucleotide sequence: TGTGCCAGCAATCGCGTAGGGGGTACCGGGGAGCTGTTTTTT. It yields the protein CASNRVGGTGELFF.